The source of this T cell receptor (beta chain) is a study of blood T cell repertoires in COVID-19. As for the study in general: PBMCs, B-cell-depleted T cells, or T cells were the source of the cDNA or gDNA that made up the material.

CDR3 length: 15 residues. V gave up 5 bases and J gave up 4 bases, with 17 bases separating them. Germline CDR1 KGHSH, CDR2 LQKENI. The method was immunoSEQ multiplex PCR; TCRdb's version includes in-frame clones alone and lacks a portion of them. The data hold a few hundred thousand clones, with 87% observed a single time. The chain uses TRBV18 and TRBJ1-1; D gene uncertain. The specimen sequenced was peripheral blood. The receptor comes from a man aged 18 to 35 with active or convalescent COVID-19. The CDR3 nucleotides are TGTGCCAGCTCATCCGGGATCCCTATCAGCACTGAAGCTTTCTTT. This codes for CASSSGIPISTEAFF.